The TCR beta chain described here comes from a study of post-analysis software for immune sequencing data. Findings and limits, study-wide: Compared with controls, patients had more of five or six TRBV segments, including TRBV5-6, TRBV5-1 and TRBV20-1.

This clonotype was recorded a few times. What it binds is not known. TCR beta cDNA libraries had unique molecular identifiers. TCRdb called the PCR reads again in MiXCR, with one record for every CDR3 protein. The sample comprises approximately 730,000 distinct CDR3 sequences, more than 45% of which are singletons, and just under 5% rests with the top ten. CDR1 is DFQATT, CDR2 SNEGSKA, per germline (reference sequence). The CDR3 consists of 13 residues. V was pared by 3 bases and J by 7 bases, with 15 bases between. Sequencing was performed on blood. This sequence originates from a girl aged 5-17 years with multiple sclerosis. The genes are TRBV20-1 and TRBJ1-1; D might be TRBD1 (6 bases). CDR3 sequence (DNA): TGCAGTGCTAGCGGGCAGGGGACAATTGAAGCTTTCTTT. Translating it yields CSASGQGTIEAFF.